The rows below give T cell receptor beta chains drawn from one sample of a study of blood T cell repertoires in COVID-19. Sequencing used immunoSEQ multiplex PCR; TCRdb keeps in-frame clones, though not all of them. The sample has approximately 280,000 clones; approximately 86% are singletons. The source material was PBMCs or T cells enriched from blood (not recorded which). These receptors were obtained from a woman in her late teens or twenties who had recovered from COVID-19. Both conserved end residues are part of each CDR3. The order of the fields is clone size, J gene, D gene, V gene, CDR3 protein, CDR3 DNA. A D gene is named only where the DNA matches it firmly. Only some rows state a clone size, as once, few, many or a class for expanded clones.

abundance: once; j_gene: TRBJ1-5; d_gene: -; v_gene: TRBV24-1; CDR3aa: CATSDARDKNQPQHF; CDR3nt: TGTGCCACCAGTGATGCTCGGGACAAGAATCAGCCCCAGCATTTT
abundance: -; j_gene: TRBJ1-2; d_gene: -; v_gene: TRBV18; CDR3aa: CASSPGMGLFNYGYTF; CDR3nt: TGTGCCAGCTCACCGGGTATGGGGCTATTTAACTATGGCTACACCTTC
abundance: -; j_gene: TRBJ1-1; d_gene: -; v_gene: TRBV7-9; CDR3aa: CASSPAFLQGRRLNTEAFF; CDR3nt: TGTGCCAGCAGCCCAGCGTTTTTGCAGGGTCGCCGCCTGAACACTGAAGCTTTCTTT
abundance: -; j_gene: TRBJ1-2; d_gene: TRBD1; v_gene: TRBV7-9; CDR3aa: CASSLGRGYGYTF; CDR3nt: TGTGCCAGCAGCTTAGGCAGGGGGTATGGCTACACCTTC
abundance: -; j_gene: TRBJ1-1; d_gene: -; v_gene: TRBV7-2; CDR3aa: CASSLVFRVPGQSNTEAFF; CDR3nt: TGTGCCAGCAGCTTAGTTTTTCGCGTTCCGGGACAATCGAACACTGAAGCTTTCTTT
abundance: -; j_gene: TRBJ1-1; d_gene: -; v_gene: TRBV7-8; CDR3aa: CASSLSMGEVTEAFF; CDR3nt: TGTGCCAGCAGCTTAAGTATGGGGGAGGTCACTGAAGCTTTCTTT
abundance: once; j_gene: TRBJ1-4; d_gene: -; v_gene: TRBV28; CDR3aa: CASRTSWGGTNEKLFF; CDR3nt: TGTGCCAGCAGGACCTCATGGGGGGGAACTAATGAAAAACTGTTTTTT
abundance: -; j_gene: TRBJ1-3; d_gene: TRBD1; v_gene: TRBV28; CDR3aa: CASSLIFRQGGNTIYF; CDR3nt: TGTGCCAGCAGTCTTATATTCCGACAGGGGGGAAACACCATATATTTT
abundance: once; j_gene: TRBJ1-2; d_gene: -; v_gene: TRBV6-5; CDR3aa: CASSPQQGVDGYTF; CDR3nt: TGTGCCAGCAGTCCCCAACAGGGAGTGGATGGCTACACCTTC
abundance: -; j_gene: TRBJ2-7; d_gene: TRBD1; v_gene: TRBV5-4; CDR3aa: CASSKGQFPSYEQYF; CDR3nt: TGTGCCAGCAGCAAGGGACAGTTCCCCTCCTACGAGCAGTACTTC
abundance: -; j_gene: TRBJ2-3; d_gene: -; v_gene: TRBV27; CDR3aa: CASSPYRVGTDTQYF; CDR3nt: TGTGCCAGCAGTCCGTACAGGGTCGGCACAGATACGCAGTATTTT
abundance: -; j_gene: TRBJ1-4; d_gene: -; v_gene: TRBV28; CDR3aa: CASSFGGATNEKLFF; CDR3nt: TGTGCCAGCAGTTTCGGGGGAGCAACTAATGAAAAACTGTTTTTT
abundance: -; j_gene: TRBJ1-2; d_gene: -; v_gene: TRBV5-1; CDR3aa: CASSVTRGVYGYTF; CDR3nt: TGCGCCAGCAGCGTTACCAGGGGAGTCTATGGCTACACCTTC
abundance: -; j_gene: TRBJ1-1; d_gene: -; v_gene: TRBV4-1; CDR3aa: CASSRGDWEFF; CDR3nt: TGCGCCAGCAGCCGGGGGGACTGGGAGTTCTTT
abundance: -; j_gene: TRBJ2-1; d_gene: TRBD2; v_gene: TRBV4-1; CDR3aa: CASSPGLAGAKSNEQFF; CDR3nt: TGCGCCAGCAGCCCGGGACTAGCGGGAGCGAAAAGCAATGAGCAGTTCTTC
abundance: -; j_gene: TRBJ2-1; d_gene: TRBD2; v_gene: TRBV20-1; CDR3aa: CSASRQRGPDLNEQFF; CDR3nt: TGCAGTGCTAGTCGCCAGCGGGGGCCCGACCTTAATGAGCAGTTCTTC
abundance: -; j_gene: TRBJ1-6; d_gene: -; v_gene: TRBV4-3; CDR3aa: CASSHIPLICFSPPLHF; CDR3nt: TGCGCCAGCAGCCATATCCCCCTCATATGTTTTAGCCCACCCCTCCACTTT
abundance: -; j_gene: TRBJ1-2; d_gene: -; v_gene: TRBV4-2; CDR3aa: CASSQELRRASHGYTF; CDR3nt: TGTGCCAGCAGCCAGGAGCTCCGGAGGGCCAGCCATGGCTACACCTTC
abundance: -; j_gene: TRBJ1-1; d_gene: -; v_gene: TRBV5-1; CDR3aa: CASSLDRNTEAFF; CDR3nt: TGCGCCAGCAGTCTCGACAGGAACACTGAAGCTTTCTTT
abundance: -; j_gene: TRBJ1-6; d_gene: -; v_gene: TRBV7-6; CDR3aa: CASSLGNRDSPLHF; CDR3nt: TGTGCCAGCAGCTTAGGGAACAGGGATTCACCCCTCCACTTT
abundance: -; j_gene: TRBJ1-2; d_gene: -; v_gene: TRBV12-3/TRBV12-4; CDR3aa: CASSRDTYYGYTF; CDR3nt: TGTGCCAGCAGTCGGGACACTTACTATGGCTACACCTTC
abundance: -; j_gene: TRBJ1-2; d_gene: -; v_gene: TRBV18; CDR3aa: CASSPPDGETGYTF; CDR3nt: TGTGCCAGCTCACCACCGGATGGGGAGACGGGCTACACCTTC
abundance: -; j_gene: TRBJ1-2; d_gene: TRBD1; v_gene: TRBV6-5; CDR3aa: CASRPTGALYGYTF; CDR3nt: TGTGCCAGCAGACCGACAGGGGCGCTCTATGGCTACACCTTC
abundance: -; j_gene: TRBJ2-3; d_gene: TRBD2; v_gene: TRBV9; CDR3aa: CASSPGRGDSDTQYF; CDR3nt: TGTGCCAGCAGCCCCGGGCGGGGGGACTCAGATACGCAGTATTTT
abundance: -; j_gene: TRBJ2-5; d_gene: -; v_gene: TRBV29-1; CDR3aa: CSTSPAGAETQYF; CDR3nt: TGCAGCACATCGCCGGCGGGGGCAGAGACCCAGTACTTC
abundance: once; j_gene: TRBJ2-4; d_gene: -; v_gene: TRBV3-1/TRBV3-2; CDR3aa: CASSQVSSALAKNIQYF; CDR3nt: TGTGCCAGCAGCCAAGTAAGCAGCGCCCTAGCCAAAAACATTCAGTACTTC
abundance: -; j_gene: TRBJ1-1; d_gene: TRBD1; v_gene: TRBV7-9; CDR3aa: CASSLKGQKIEAFF; CDR3nt: TGTGCCAGCAGCCTTAAGGGACAGAAAATTGAAGCTTTCTTT
abundance: few; j_gene: TRBJ1-1; d_gene: -; v_gene: TRBV24-1; CDR3aa: CATSCQGLVTEAFF; CDR3nt: TGTGCCACCAGTTGTCAGGGATTGGTCACTGAAGCTTTCTTT
abundance: -; j_gene: TRBJ2-1; d_gene: -; v_gene: TRBV4-1; CDR3aa: CASSQVGKSSYNEQFF; CDR3nt: TGCGCCAGCAGCCAAGTCGGGAAGAGCTCCTACAATGAGCAGTTCTTC
abundance: -; j_gene: TRBJ1-4; d_gene: -; v_gene: TRBV9; CDR3aa: CASSVVSGPHEKLFF; CDR3nt: TGTGCCAGCAGCGTAGTTTCAGGGCCACATGAAAAACTGTTTTTT
abundance: -; j_gene: TRBJ1-3; d_gene: -; v_gene: TRBV7-3; CDR3aa: CASSQLAGNTIYF; CDR3nt: TGTGCCAGCAGTCAATTGGCCGGAAACACCATATATTTT
abundance: -; j_gene: TRBJ1-4; d_gene: -; v_gene: TRBV27; CDR3aa: CASFKSPPRLNEKLFF; CDR3nt: TGTGCCAGCTTCAAGAGTCCGCCTCGTCTTAATGAAAAACTGTTTTTT
abundance: -; j_gene: TRBJ2-1; d_gene: TRBD2; v_gene: TRBV5-1; CDR3aa: CASTTGGLAGRGEQFF; CDR3nt: TGCGCCAGCACAACCGGGGGACTAGCGGGACGTGGTGAGCAGTTCTTC
abundance: -; j_gene: TRBJ2-2; d_gene: TRBD1; v_gene: TRBV27; CDR3aa: CASLAGTGTFGELFF; CDR3nt: TGTGCCAGTTTAGCCGGGACAGGGACGTTTGGGGAGCTGTTTTTT
abundance: once; j_gene: TRBJ1-6; d_gene: TRBD1; v_gene: TRBV4-3; CDR3aa: CASSQDAFGQGGNSPLHF; CDR3nt: TGCGCCAGCAGCCAAGATGCATTCGGACAGGGAGGTAATTCACCCCTCCACTTT
abundance: once; j_gene: TRBJ2-7; d_gene: TRBD1; v_gene: TRBV10-3; CDR3aa: CAIRVPGQIYEQYF; CDR3nt: TGTGCCATCAGGGTGCCGGGACAGATCTACGAGCAGTACTTC
abundance: -; j_gene: TRBJ2-2; d_gene: TRBD1; v_gene: TRBV28; CDR3aa: CASSLQGAPNTGELFF; CDR3nt: TGTGCCAGCAGCTTACAGGGGGCGCCGAACACCGGGGAGCTGTTTTTT
abundance: -; j_gene: TRBJ2-3; d_gene: TRBD1; v_gene: TRBV18; CDR3aa: CASSPPGVTGGERTWTTDTQYF; CDR3nt: TGTGCCAGCTCACCACCGGGAGTTACAGGGGGAGAGAGGACGTGGACCACAGATACGCAGTATTTT
abundance: -; j_gene: TRBJ2-1; d_gene: TRBD2; v_gene: TRBV4-1; CDR3aa: CASSQLAGGPDNEQFF; CDR3nt: TGCGCCAGCAGCCAACTAGCGGGAGGGCCGGACAATGAGCAGTTCTTC
abundance: -; j_gene: TRBJ2-7; d_gene: -; v_gene: TRBV7-9; CDR3aa: CASSLGGPSKTEQYF; CDR3nt: TGTGCCAGCAGCTTAGGAGGCCCCAGTAAAACCGAGCAGTACTTC
abundance: -; j_gene: TRBJ1-1; d_gene: -; v_gene: TRBV12-3/TRBV12-4; CDR3aa: CASSLRLNTEAFF; CDR3nt: TGTGCCAGCAGTTTACGACTAAACACTGAAGCTTTCTTT
abundance: -; j_gene: TRBJ2-4; d_gene: -; v_gene: TRBV14; CDR3aa: CASSRSGNIQYF; CDR3nt: TGTGCCAGCAGTCGGTCCGGGAACATTCAGTACTTC
abundance: -; j_gene: TRBJ2-5; d_gene: TRBD2; v_gene: TRBV2; CDR3aa: CASSDEGSGETQYF; CDR3nt: TGTGCCAGCAGTGATGAGGGTAGCGGGGAGACCCAGTACTTC
abundance: -; j_gene: TRBJ2-5; d_gene: -; v_gene: TRBV25-1; CDR3aa: CASSEETQYF; CDR3nt: TGTGCCAGCAGCGAAGAGACCCAGTACTTC
abundance: -; j_gene: TRBJ2-1; d_gene: TRBD2; v_gene: TRBV5-1; CDR3aa: CASSLAGMRNEQFF; CDR3nt: TGCGCCAGCAGCTTAGCGGGGATGAGGAATGAGCAGTTCTTC
abundance: -; j_gene: TRBJ2-1; d_gene: TRBD2; v_gene: TRBV6-2/TRBV6-3; CDR3aa: CASSYGARLLSSGGADEQFF; CDR3nt: TGTGCCAGCAGTTACGGCGCCCGACTACTATCCAGCGGGGGGGCGGATGAGCAGTTCTTC
abundance: -; j_gene: TRBJ2-3; d_gene: TRBD2; v_gene: TRBV5-5; CDR3aa: CASSIPPGGPEDTQYF; CDR3nt: TGTGCCAGCAGCATCCCCCCGGGAGGGCCGGAGGATACGCAGTATTTT
abundance: -; j_gene: TRBJ2-1; d_gene: TRBD2; v_gene: TRBV4-1; CDR3aa: CASSLLPSRTSGSSYNEQFF; CDR3nt: TGCGCCAGCAGCCTACTACCGAGCCGGACTAGCGGTAGCTCCTACAATGAGCAGTTCTTC
abundance: -; j_gene: TRBJ2-3; d_gene: TRBD2; v_gene: TRBV2; CDR3aa: CASSRTSLTDTQYF; CDR3nt: TGTGCCAGCAGTAGGACTAGCCTCACAGATACGCAGTATTTT
abundance: -; j_gene: TRBJ2-3; d_gene: -; v_gene: TRBV19; CDR3aa: CASSSLGAFSTDTQYF; CDR3nt: TGTGCCAGTAGTTCACTAGGTGCCTTTAGCACAGATACGCAGTATTTT
abundance: few; j_gene: TRBJ2-1; d_gene: TRBD2; v_gene: TRBV7-8; CDR3aa: CASSLAFRLAGVRNEQFF; CDR3nt: TGTGCCAGCAGCTTAGCGTTTCGGCTAGCGGGAGTTCGGAATGAGCAGTTCTTC